These 25 T cell receptor beta chains were all obtained from the same sample, sequenced in a study of T cells in Graves' hyperthyroidism and ophthalmopathy. RNA transcripts yielded amplified TCR beta CDR3 regions. During a first-round RT-PCR of the TCR CDR3, the HTBI primer set was used. Each CDR3 protein is one row after TCRdb ran MiXCR on the multiplex PCR reads. Seen here are approximately 210,000 distinct CDR3 sequences, roughly a sixth observed once, and the top ten hold 50%. Sequencing was carried out using blood. The receptors shown here come from a man aged 45-65 years with Graves' hyperthyroidism.

The sample holds a few counts of this clonotype. For the CDR3, the DNA is TGTGCCAGCAGCCTTCTACAAAGCACAGATACGCAGTATTTT. It translates to CASSLLQSTDTQYF. The V call is TRBV6-2 or TRBV6-3, the J call TRBJ2-3; D unclear. V was cut by 6 bases and J by 0 bases, with 10 bases left in between. From germline, CDR1 is MNHEY and CDR2 SVGEGT. This CDR3 is 14 amino acids long.

This clonotype came up many times. The V and J genes are TRBV11-2 and TRBJ1-1; tentatively, D is TRBD1 (5 bases). This CDR3 has 13 amino acids. CDR1 SGHAT and CDR2 FQNNGV come from the germline V gene. Trimming pared 2 bases from V and 5 bases from J, leaving 9 bases between. The CDR3 sequence is CASSLWGGTEAFF. The CDR3 nucleotides read TGTGCCAGCAGCTTATGGGGGGGGACTGAAGCTTTCTTT.

In regard to this clonotype: A clone one base away is much larger, so this may be a read error. This chain links TRBV7-3 with TRBJ2-1; D might be TRBD1 or TRBD2, each matching 5 bases. The length of the CDR3 is 14 residues. CDR1 SGHTA and CDR2 FQGTGA come from the germline V gene. Trimming left V 4 bases short and J 5 bases short, with 12 bases between. CDR3 region: CASSSSGDHNEQFF. CDR3 sequence (DNA): TGTGCCAGCAGCTCTTCTGGGGACCACAATGAGCAGTTCTTC.

The V call is TRBV6-2 or TRBV6-3, the J call TRBJ2-7; D is unresolved. This CDR3 region has 11 residues. Germline CDR1 reads MNHEY; CDR2 reads SVGEGT. V lost 4 bases and J 7 bases, leaving 8 bases between the germline ends. As DNA, the CDR3 is TGTGCCAGCAGTTTTGGTAGGGAGCAGTACTTC. Encoded protein: CASSFGREQYF.

There are many counts of this clonotype. The chain links TRBV2 to TRBJ2-2, with unresolved D. Germline CDR1 reads SNHLY; CDR2 reads FYNNEI. This CDR3 is 14 amino acids long. Trimming took 6 bases from V and 1 from J, leaving 9 bases between them. CDR3 region: CASSPPRNTGELFF. DNA for the CDR3: TGTGCCAGCAGCCCCCCCAGGAACACCGGGGAGCTGTTTTTT.

In this sample, this clonotype turned up many times. V and J are TRBV30 and TRBJ1-1; D uncertain. The germline V gene encodes CDR1 GTSNPN and CDR2 SVGIG (reference sequence). The CDR3 sequence is 12 residues long. V was trimmed by 4 bases and J by 4 bases, leaving 10 bases between them. The CDR3 sequence: CAWTPIGTEAFF. CDR3 DNA: TGTGCCTGGACCCCTATCGGCACTGAAGCTTTCTTT.

This clonotype was recorded once. A read error may produce the germline difference seen at one junction end. This rearrangement joins TRBV6-4 to TRBJ1-6; D uncertain. Germline CDR1 reads MRHNA; CDR2 reads SNTAGT. This CDR3 is 15 amino acids long. As DNA, the CDR3 is TGTGCCAGCAGTTACTCCGGGCCTCCTAATTCACCCCTCCACTTT. This gives the protein CASSYSGPPNSPLHF.

The CDR3 protein is CASSEPRGWETQYF. The CDR3 nucleotides read TGTGCCAGCAGCGAGCCCCGAGGGTGGGAGACCCAGTACTTC. The chain recombines TRBV28 with TRBJ2-5, with a tentative D call TRBD2 (5 bases). Trimming shortened V by 6 bases and J by 5 bases, and 16 bases separated the two germline ends. Germline CDR1 reads MDHEN; CDR2 reads SYDVKM. The CDR3 is made up of 14 amino acids.

V is TRBV5-4 and J is TRBJ2-1; 7 bases agree with TRBD2. This CDR3 spans 14 amino acids. Germline V gene lookup returns CDR1 SGHNT and CDR2 YYREEE (reference sequence). Trimming removed 4 bases from V and 5 bases from J; junction bases left unmatched: 6. The CDR3 DNA is TGTGCCAGCAGCCGCGGGAGAAGCGACAATGAGCAGTTCTTC. Protein: CASSRGRSDNEQFF.

For this clonotype: One junction end does not reproduce the germline sequence, and a read error may be involved. This rearrangement joins TRBV7-9 to TRBJ1-4; D not certain. CDR1 and CDR2 from the germline V gene are SEHNR and FQNEAQ (reference sequence). This CDR3 is 13 amino acids long. CDR3 in amino acids: CASSLKTTEKLFF. In nucleotides, the CDR3 is TGTGCCAGCAGCTTAAAGACTACTGAAAAACTGTTTTTT.

This clonotype was recorded a few times. The V call is TRBV6-5, the J call TRBJ2-2; 10 positions match TRBD2. V lost 1 base and J lost 0; bases outside the gene matches: 2. Germline V CDR1 and CDR2: MNHEY, SVGAGI. The CDR3 loop spans 17 amino acids. DNA of the CDR3: TGTGCCAGCAGTTACTTAGCGGGAGGTGCGAACACCGGGGAGCTGTTTTTT. Translation: CASSYLAGGANTGELFF.

The chain links TRBV7-9 to TRBJ2-1; TRBD2 agrees at 7 bases. The V gene end was trimmed by 2 bases and the J gene end by 6 bases; junction bases not matched to a gene: 13. Germline loops: CDR1 SEHNR, CDR2 FQNEAQ (reference sequence). The CDR3 extends over 17 amino acids. CDR3 residues: CASSLPSFGLGVNEQFF. The CDR3, as DNA: TGTGCCAGCAGCTTACCGTCCTTTGGACTAGGCGTCAATGAGCAGTTCTTC.

This sequence joins TRBV20-1 and TRBJ2-2, with D uncertain. Trimming left V 3 bases short and J 2 bases short, with 7 bases between. Looked up from germline, CDR1 is DFQATT and CDR2 is SNEGSKA (reference sequence). CDR3 size: 13 residues. The CDR3 reads CSASPRNTGELFF. The CDR3 nucleotides are TGCAGTGCTAGTCCTAGAAACACCGGGGAGCTGTTTTTT.

This clonotype has ten or more counts. DNA for the CDR3: TGTGCCAGCAGGCTAGCCGGCGATACGAACAGGGGGCTAAGCTATGGCTACACCTTC. It yields the protein CASRLAGDTNRGLSYGYTF. The rearrangement links TRBV6-5 to TRBJ1-2, with 9 bases aligning to TRBD1. This CDR3 has 19 amino acids. The V segment lost 6 bases and the J segment 4 bases; nucleotides outside the gene matches: 21. Per germline, CDR1 MNHEY and CDR2 SVGAGI.

This clonotype was counted ten times or more. The chain has TRBV12-3 or TRBV12-4 and TRBJ2-3; TRBD1 matches at 12 bases. CDR3 length equals 15 residues. The V segment lost 5 bases and the J segment 5 bases; nucleotides outside the gene matches: 5. CDR3 in DNA: TGTGCCAGCAGTGAAGGGACAGGGGGCGTAGATACGCAGTATTTT. Protein product: CASSEGTGGVDTQYF.

This clonotype showed up just a few times. The chain is built from TRBV5-1 and TRBJ2-1, with 7 positions matching TRBD1. From germline, CDR1 is SGHRS and CDR2 YFSETQ. V shed 2 bases and J 6 bases; nucleotides not matched to a gene: 8. This CDR3 spans 15 amino acids. CDR3 residues: CASSFGTVSLNEQFF. The CDR3 nucleotides read TGCGCCAGCAGCTTCGGGACAGTCAGCCTCAATGAGCAGTTCTTC.

At least ten counts were recorded for this clonotype. This chain joins TRBV18 and TRBJ2-5, with D unclear. CDR3 length equals 13 residues. The V and J ends lost 4 bases and 2 bases respectively, with 8 bases between them. Germline CDR1 reads KGHSH; CDR2 reads LQKENI. DNA for the CDR3: TGTGCCAGCTCACTGGACCGTCAAGAGACCCAGTACTTC. Amino acids: CASSLDRQETQYF.

The sample holds many counts of this clonotype. The chain has TRBV28 and TRBJ1-2; 7 bases are shared with TRBD1. This CDR3 contains 14 residues. With V trimmed by 5 bases and J by 1 base, 4 bases remained unmatched. Germline V CDR1 and CDR2: MDHEN, SYDVKM. Here the CDR3 reads CASSADRLNYGYTF. In nucleotides, the CDR3 is TGTGCCAGCAGTGCGGACAGGCTTAACTATGGCTACACCTTC.

This clonotype was seen ten or more times. The V gene is TRBV28, the J gene TRBJ2-7; D is unclear. CDR1 and CDR2 (germline): MDHEN, SYDVKM. The CDR3 runs 16 residues. With 2 bases removed from V and 6 bases from J, the gap between germline ends came to 20 bases. CDR3 bases: TGTGCCAGCAGTTTAAGGATGGACGGTGTGCGAGTCGAGCAGTACTTC. Translation gives CASSLRMDGVRVEQYF.

V is TRBV6-2 or TRBV6-3 and J is TRBJ1-5, with no clear D. V lost 3 bases and J 0 bases, leaving 9 bases between the germline ends. This CDR3 comprises 15 residues. Germline V gene sequence: CDR1 MNHEY, CDR2 SVGEGT. This CDR3 is CASSYETVSNQPQHF. CDR3 coding DNA: TGTGCCAGCAGTTATGAAACGGTTAGCAATCAGCCCCAGCATTTT.

This clonotype appeared a single time. The chain is built from TRBV18 and TRBJ1-2; tentative D call: TRBD1 (5 bases). Per the germline V gene, CDR1 is KGHSH and CDR2 is LQKENI. The length of the CDR3 is 13 residues. Trimming shortened V by 6 bases and J by 4 bases, and 12 bases separated the two germline ends. CDR3 sequence (DNA): TGTGCCAGCTCCTCGGAGGGGCTCTATGGCTACACCTTC. Translation gives CASSSEGLYGYTF.

This clonotype appeared many times. The chain has TRBV20-1 and TRBJ2-3, with D perhaps TRBD2 (5 bases). The CDR3 has 14 residues. CDR1 and CDR2 from the germline V gene are DFQATT and SNEGSKA (reference sequence). Trimming pared 6 bases from V and 0 bases from J, leaving 13 bases between. This chain's CDR3 is CSAPKGGSTDTQYF. In nucleotides, the CDR3 is TGCAGTGCCCCTAAGGGCGGGAGCACAGATACGCAGTATTTT.

This clonotype was found a few times. The chain has TRBV19 and TRBJ1-1, with D unresolved. Germline values: CDR1 LNHDA, CDR2 SQIVND (reference sequence). This CDR3 spans 13 amino acids. Between the trimmed V and J ends, which lost 9 bases and 1 base, there was a span of 12 bases. Written as DNA, the CDR3 is TGTGCCAGCTACAGTGAACCGAACACTGAAGCTTTCTTT. It encodes CASYSEPNTEAFF.

This clonotype came up many times. The genes are TRBV11-2 and TRBJ2-3; TRBD2 matches 10 bases. The CDR3 runs 15 residues. Germline CDR1 SGHAT, CDR2 FQNNGV. Losses at the gene ends were 5 bases for V and 3 bases for J; bases not matched to a gene: 5. CDR3 residues: CASSPPGLATDTQYF. For the CDR3, the DNA is TGTGCCAGCAGCCCCCCGGGACTAGCGACAGATACGCAGTATTTT.

A few counts support this clonotype. The chain couples TRBV5-1 to TRBJ2-1; no clear D. The CDR3 has 17 amino acids. The ends were cut back, 2 bases at V and 0 bases at J, with 15 bases in the middle. CDR1 is SGHRS and CDR2 is YFSETQ in the germline V gene. The CDR3 DNA is TGCGCCAGCAGCTTTTGGGGTTTTACCAGCTCCTACAATGAGCAGTTCTTC. It encodes CASSFWGFTSSYNEQFF.